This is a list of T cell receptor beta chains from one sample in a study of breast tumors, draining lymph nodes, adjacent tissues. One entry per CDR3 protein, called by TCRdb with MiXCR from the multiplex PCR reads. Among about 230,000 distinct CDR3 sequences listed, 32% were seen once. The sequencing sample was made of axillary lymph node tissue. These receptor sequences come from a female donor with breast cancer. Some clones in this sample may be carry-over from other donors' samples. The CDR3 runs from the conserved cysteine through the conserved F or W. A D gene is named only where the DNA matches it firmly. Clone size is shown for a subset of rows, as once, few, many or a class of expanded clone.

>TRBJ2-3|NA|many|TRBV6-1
CASSDFTDTQYF
TGTGCCAGCAGTGATTTCACAGATACGCAGTATTTT
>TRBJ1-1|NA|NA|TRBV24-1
CATSPSKGNRNTEAFF
TGTGCCACCTCACCTTCCAAGGGGAATAGGAACACTGAAGCTTTCTTT
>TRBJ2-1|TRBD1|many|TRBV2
CASKPGQGPKQFF
TGTGCCAGCAAGCCGGGACAGGGTCCCAAGCAGTTCTTC
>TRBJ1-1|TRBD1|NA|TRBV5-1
CASSSHRGGTEAFF
TGCGCCAGCAGCTCACACAGGGGGGGCACTGAAGCTTTCTTT
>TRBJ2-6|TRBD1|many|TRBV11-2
CASSPTGGILSGANVLTF
TGTGCCAGCAGCCCGACAGGGGGAATTTTATCCGGGGCCAACGTCCTGACTTTC
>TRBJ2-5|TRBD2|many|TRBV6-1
CASYFGGRKETQYF
TGTGCCAGCTACTTCGGCGGGAGGAAAGAGACCCAGTACTTC
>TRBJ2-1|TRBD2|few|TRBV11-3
CASSPAGGPTEQFF
TGTGCCAGCAGCCCAGCGGGAGGGCCTACTGAGCAGTTCTTC
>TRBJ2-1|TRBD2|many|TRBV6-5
CASSFSGRANYNEQFF
TGTGCCAGCAGTTTTAGCGGGAGGGCCAATTACAATGAGCAGTTCTTC
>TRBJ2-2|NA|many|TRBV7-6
CASSLGSGVTGELFF
TGTGCCAGCAGCTTAGGGTCAGGGGTCACCGGGGAGCTGTTTTTT
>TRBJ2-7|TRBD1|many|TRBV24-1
CATRDRGQYF
TGTGCCACCAGGGACAGGGGGCAGTACTTC
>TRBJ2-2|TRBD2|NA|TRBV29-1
CSVAGTSGGGTGELFF
TGCAGCGTTGCAGGGACTAGCGGGGGCGGCACCGGGGAGCTGTTTTTT
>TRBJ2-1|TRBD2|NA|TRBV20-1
CSAPLAGDNEQFF
TGCAGTGCTCCCCTAGCGGGAGATAATGAGCAGTTCTTC
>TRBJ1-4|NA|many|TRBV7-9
CASSQGNEKLFF
TGTGCCAGCTCCCAGGGCAATGAAAAACTGTTTTTT
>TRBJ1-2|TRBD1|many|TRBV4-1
CASSQDGGTVLGYTF
TGCGCCAGCAGCCAAGATGGAGGGACAGTTTTAGGCTACACCTTC
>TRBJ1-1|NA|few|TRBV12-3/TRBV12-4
CASSLSGGGTEAFF
TGTGCCAGCAGCCTCTCCGGGGGAGGCACTGAAGCTTTCTTT
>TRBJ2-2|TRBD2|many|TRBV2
CASGGGGPAGELFF
TGTGCCTCGGGGGGGGGAGGGCCGGCCGGGGAGCTGTTTTTT
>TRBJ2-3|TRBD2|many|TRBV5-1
CASSISGLMPTDTQYF
TGCGCCAGCAGCATCTCGGGACTAATGCCCACAGATACGCAGTATTTT
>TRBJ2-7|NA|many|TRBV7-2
CASSLIAVSYEQYF
TGTGCCAGCAGCTTAATAGCGGTTTCCTACGAGCAGTACTTC